These 17 T cell receptor beta chains share one sample of origin, sequenced in a study of T-cell reconstitution after alpha-beta-depleted transplantation in children. The authors prepared the TCRbeta library with unique molecular identifiers. TCRdb re-called the PCR reads through MiXCR, storing one row per CDR3 protein. Here the sample spans 580,000 or so distinct CDR3 sequences, about 21% being singletons. Sequences were derived from PBMCs, mostly from graft donor cells, sampled 360 days after TCRalphabeta/CD19-depleted stem cell transplant. The receptor set was obtained from a boy in the first two years of life who had a stem cell transplant for acute myeloid leukemia, so the T cells may come from the graft donor.

The genes are TRBV12-5 and TRBJ2-3; no clear D gene. The germline CDR1 and CDR2 sequences are LGHNT and FRNRAP. V was cut by 2 bases and J by 6 bases, with 6 bases left in between. The CDR3 loop spans 12 amino acids. The DNA of the CDR3 is TGTGCTAGTGGTTTGAGGCAGGATACGCAGTATTTT. It encodes CASGLRQDTQYF. The full variable domain, completed using reference TRBV12-5 and TRBJ2-3, is DARVTQTPRHKVTEMGQEVTMRCQPILGHNTVFWYRQTMMQGLELLAYFRNRAPLDDSGMPKDRFSAEMPDATLATLKIQPSEPRDSAVYFCASGLRQDTQYFGPGTRLTVL.

V is TRBV5-1 and J is TRBJ2-1; unclear D gene. This CDR3 comprises 13 residues. Germline V lookup: CDR1 SGHRS, CDR2 YFSETQ. V lost 2 bases to trimming and J lost 8 bases, with 11 bases between them. In DNA form, the CDR3 reads TGCGCCAGCAGCTTCGAAGGAACGGATGAGCAGTTCTTC. Protein product: CASSFEGTDEQFF.

A remark on this clonotype: Just one base apart from a much larger clone, this may be a read error. The chain uses TRBV12-3 or TRBV12-4 and TRBJ2-7; 11 nucleotides align to TRBD2. V was pared by 3 bases and J by 7 bases, with 2 bases of the junction left unmatched. The CDR3 is made up of 13 amino acids. CDR3 protein: CASSFSSGGEQYF. The CDR3 bases are TGTGCCAGCAGTTTTTCTAGCGGGGGGGAGCAGTACTTC.

A few counts support this clonotype. The genes are TRBV29-1 and TRBJ2-5; D might be TRBD1 (5 bases). The V end was cut by 7 bases, the J end by 5 bases, with 11 bases between. This CDR3 region has 11 residues. Germline loops: CDR1 SQVTM, CDR2 ANQGSEA. In DNA form, the CDR3 reads TGCAGCGAGACAGTCGGGGAGACCCAGTACTTC. Protein sequence: CSETVGETQYF.

This clonotype was seen more than once but under ten times. The chain carries TRBV24-1 and TRBJ1-2; D call uncertain. Germline CDR1 is KGHDR and CDR2 is SFDVKD. Trimming pared 3 bases from V and 5 bases from J, leaving 3 bases between. This CDR3 is built from 11 residues. Written as DNA, the CDR3 is TGTGCCACCAGTGATCCATATGGCTACACCTTC. Translation: CATSDPYGYTF.

This clonotype was seen ten or more times. The chain uses TRBV12-3 or TRBV12-4 and TRBJ2-2, with D perhaps being TRBD1 or TRBD2 (6 bases each). Trimming pared 3 bases from V and 6 bases from J, leaving 11 bases between. The CDR3 extends over 14 amino acids. The CDR3 region is CASSFNGGAGELFF. As DNA, the CDR3 is TGTGCCAGCAGTTTTAACGGGGGCGCCGGGGAGCTGTTTTTT.

In its sample, this clonotype was seen a few times. This chain uses TRBV5-5 with TRBJ2-7; no clear D gene. Looked up from germline, CDR1 is SGHKS and CDR2 is YYEKEE (reference sequence). V was trimmed by 0 bases and J by 3 bases, leaving 7 bases between them. The CDR3 runs 13 residues. The DNA of the CDR3 is TGTGCCAGCAGCTTGGCGAAGAACTACGAGCAGTACGTC. This codes for CASSLAKNYEQYV.

The chain employs TRBV15 and TRBJ2-7; 9 positions match TRBD1. Germline CDR1 is LNHNV and CDR2 is YYDKDF (reference sequence). V dropped 4 bases and J dropped 3; count of bases not matched to a gene: 4. There are 14 residues in the CDR3. The CDR3 region has the DNA TGTGCCACCAGCAACCGACAGGGGGGCTACGAGCAGTACTTC. Residues: CATSNRQGGYEQYF.

The V and J genes are TRBV20-1 and TRBJ2-7; 8 bases line up with TRBD2. This CDR3 is 14 amino acids long. After removal of 3 bases from V and 3 bases from J, the junction contained 7 bases not matched to a gene. CDR1 DFQATT and CDR2 SNEGSKA come from the germline V gene (reference sequence). The CDR3 loop is CSASRTGTSYEQYV. CDR3 bases: TGCAGTGCTAGCCGTACTGGGACTAGCTACGAGCAGTACGTC.

This clonotype was observed a handful of times. The rearrangement links TRBV20-1 to TRBJ2-7; tentative D call: TRBD2 (6 bases). This CDR3 has 15 amino acids. The ends were cut back, 2 bases at V and 3 bases at J, with 17 bases in the middle. CDR1 is DFQATT and CDR2 is SNEGSKA in the germline V gene (reference sequence). The CDR3 spells CSARNLVGGNYEQYF. CDR3 coding DNA: TGCAGTGCTAGAAATTTAGTCGGGGGAAACTACGAGCAGTACTTC.

The chain is built from TRBV5-1 and TRBJ2-5; D perhaps matches TRBD1 (6 bases). Trimming took off 3 bases at V and 2 bases at J, with 17 bases between the two ends. The CDR3 consists of 16 residues. CDR1 and CDR2 from the germline V gene are SGHRS and YFSETQ. CDR3 bases: TGCGCCAGCAGCTGGGGGCTGGACGGGAATCAAGAGACCCAGTACTTC. Translating gives CASSWGLDGNQETQYF.

The chain uses TRBV6-2 or TRBV6-3 and TRBJ2-3; no firm D call. The CDR3 length is 16 residues. V dropped 6 bases and J dropped 0 bases, with 16 bases sitting between them. Germline assignment: CDR1 MNHEY and CDR2 SVGEGT. CDR3 loop: CASSLITDHSTDTQYF. For the CDR3, the DNA is TGTGCCAGCAGCCTTATCACGGACCATAGCACAGATACGCAGTATTTT.

This rearrangement joins TRBV6-5 to TRBJ2-2; 8 bases are shared with TRBD1. The CDR3 is 17 residues long. Germline loops: CDR1 MNHEY, CDR2 SVGAGI. V was clipped by 2 bases and J by 3 bases; unmatched bases: 8. CDR3 bases: TGTGCCAGCAGTTACCAATCGGACAGGGAGGACACCGGGGAGCTGTTTTTT. It translates to CASSYQSDREDTGELFF.

In its sample, this clonotype was seen a few times. The chain carries TRBV20-1 and TRBJ2-1, with D unresolved. From germline, CDR1 is DFQATT and CDR2 SNEGSKA (reference sequence). There are 11 residues in the CDR3. Trimming left V 6 bases short and J 8 bases short, with 11 bases between. For the CDR3, the DNA is TGCAGTGCCGCCCCGGTGTATGAGCAGTTCTTC. This codes for CSAAPVYEQFF.

The chain joins TRBV20-1 to TRBJ2-6; 7 bases are a match to TRBD1. The CDR3 runs to 15 residues. Germline-derived CDR1 and CDR2 are DFQATT and SNEGSKA (reference sequence). Trimming at V came to 6 bases and at J to 3 bases, leaving 8 bases not matched to a gene. The CDR3 DNA follows: TGCAGTGCCGAACCTGGGACAGATGGGGCCAACGTCCTGACTTTC. This translates into CSAEPGTDGANVLTF.

The V gene is TRBV29-1, the J gene TRBJ1-2, with D tentatively TRBD1 (5 bases). CDR3 size: 13 residues. CDR1 and CDR2 (germline): SQVTM, ANQGSEA. The ends were cut back, 6 bases at V and 2 bases at J, with 13 bases in the middle. The CDR3 nucleotides read TGCAGCGTGGGGGGGAATGGGAACTATGGCTACACCTTC. Amino acids: CSVGGNGNYGYTF.

This clonotype was recorded at least ten times. This sequence joins TRBV5-1 and TRBJ2-1; the D is unclear. Germline V CDR1 and CDR2: SGHRS, YFSETQ. The V end was cut by 6 bases, the J end by 4 bases, with 20 bases between. The CDR3 has 16 residues. DNA of the CDR3: TGCGCCAGCACCGTGATCGAAGACGTACCGTACAATGAGCAGTTCTTC. Its translation is CASTVIEDVPYNEQFF.